This T cell receptor (beta chain) was found in a study of blood T cells in healthy people across ages. Study context: About one barcoded beta molecule per two T cells was captured by template switching. The study, taken as a whole, reports: The long-lived group displayed more naive CD4+ cells, plus higher diversity, than the aged donors did.

After removal of 2 bases from V and 3 bases from J, the junction contained 8 bases not matched to a gene. From germline, CDR1 is SGHTA and CDR2 FQGNSA. The CDR3 runs 16 residues. About this clonotype itself: Its antigen is undetermined.

With a J-beta primer mix and a sample-barcoded 5' primer, a second PCR ran 7 to 11 cycles. Paired-end reads containing CDR3 totaled no fewer than 2.5 million for each sample. TCRdb processed the 5' RACE reads anew with MiXCR; each CDR3 protein has one entry. The repertoire holds approximately 820,000 distinct CDR3 sequences, with under 55% as singletons. Each individual donor underwent a draw of roughly 10 milliliters of peripheral blood. The TCR was taken from a man aged 55 to 70 in good health. The sample was blood. V gene TRBV7-2 combines with J gene TRBJ2-7, with TRBD1 identical over 9 bases. The CDR3 sequence: CASSLWDRVSGYEQYF. The CDR3 bases are TGTGCCAGCAGCTTATGGGACAGGGTATCTGGCTACGAGCAGTACTTC.